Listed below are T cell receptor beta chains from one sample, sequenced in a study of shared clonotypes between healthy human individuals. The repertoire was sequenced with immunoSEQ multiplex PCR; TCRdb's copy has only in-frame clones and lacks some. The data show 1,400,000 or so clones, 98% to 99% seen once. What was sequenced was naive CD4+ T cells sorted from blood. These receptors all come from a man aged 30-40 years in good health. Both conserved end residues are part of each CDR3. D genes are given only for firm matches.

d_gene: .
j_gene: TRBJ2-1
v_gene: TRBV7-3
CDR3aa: CASSLQHKEYNEQFF
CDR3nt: TGTGCCAGCAGCTTACAGCATAAAGAATACAATGAGCAGTTCTTC

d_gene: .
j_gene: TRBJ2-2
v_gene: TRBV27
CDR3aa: CASTNTGELFF
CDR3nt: TGTGCCAGCACTAACACCGGGGAGCTGTTTTTT

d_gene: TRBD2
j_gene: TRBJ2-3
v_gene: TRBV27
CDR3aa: CASSLFSGRATDTQYF
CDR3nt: TGTGCCAGCAGTTTATTTAGCGGGAGGGCCACAGATACGCAGTATTTT

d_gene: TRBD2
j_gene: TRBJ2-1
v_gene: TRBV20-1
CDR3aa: CSVVGRDEQFF
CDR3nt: TGCAGTGTCGTCGGGAGGGATGAGCAGTTCTTC

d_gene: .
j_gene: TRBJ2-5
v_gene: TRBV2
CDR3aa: CASRETQETQYF
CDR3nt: TGTGCCAGCAGAGAAACCCAAGAGACCCAGTACTTC

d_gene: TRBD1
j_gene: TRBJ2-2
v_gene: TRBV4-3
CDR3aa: CASSQEGQGTGELFF
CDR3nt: TGCGCCAGCAGCCAAGAGGGACAGGGCACCGGGGAGCTGTTTTTT

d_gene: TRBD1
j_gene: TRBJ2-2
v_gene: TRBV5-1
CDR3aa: CASSLVSGGHNTGELFF
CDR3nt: TGCGCCAGCAGCTTAGTTTCAGGGGGACACAACACCGGGGAGCTGTTTTTT

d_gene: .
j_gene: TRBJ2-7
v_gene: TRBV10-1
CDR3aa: CASSRDLTYEQYF
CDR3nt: TGCGCCAGCAGTCGGGACCTAACCTACGAGCAGTACTTC

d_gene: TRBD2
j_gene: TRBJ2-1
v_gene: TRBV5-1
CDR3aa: CASTRSGRNDEQFF
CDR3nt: TGCGCCAGCACCCGGAGCGGGAGGAACGATGAGCAGTTCTTC

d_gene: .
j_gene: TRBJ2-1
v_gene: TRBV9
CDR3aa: CASSVDGLGVNEQFF
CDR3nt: TGTGCCAGCAGCGTAGACGGCTTGGGGGTCAATGAGCAGTTCTTC

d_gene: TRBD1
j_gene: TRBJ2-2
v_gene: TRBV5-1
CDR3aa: CASSWDRGHGELFF
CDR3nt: TGCGCCAGCAGCTGGGACAGGGGGCACGGGGAGCTGTTTTTT

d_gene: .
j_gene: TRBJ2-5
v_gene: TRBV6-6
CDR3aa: CASSYRTEGETQYF
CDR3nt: TGTGCCAGCAGTTACCGGACCGAGGGGGAGACCCAGTACTTC

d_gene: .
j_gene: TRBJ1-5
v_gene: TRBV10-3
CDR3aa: CAISEGLGNQPQHF
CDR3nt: TGTGCCATCAGTGAGGGGCTTGGCAATCAGCCCCAGCATTTT

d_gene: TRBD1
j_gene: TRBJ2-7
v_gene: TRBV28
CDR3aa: CASRGQAYYEQYF
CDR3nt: TGTGCCAGCAGGGGACAGGCGTACTACGAGCAGTACTTC

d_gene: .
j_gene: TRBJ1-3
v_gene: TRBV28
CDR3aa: CASSEPGNTIYF
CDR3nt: TGTGCCAGCAGTGAACCTGGAAACACCATATATTTT

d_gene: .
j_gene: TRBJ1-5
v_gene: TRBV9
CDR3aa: CASSVGGTSNQPQHF
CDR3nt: TGTGCCAGCAGCGTAGGGGGAACTAGCAATCAGCCCCAGCATTTT

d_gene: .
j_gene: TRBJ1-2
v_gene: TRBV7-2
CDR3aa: CASRPRGASYTF
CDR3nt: TGTGCCAGCAGACCCCGGGGGGCGAGCTACACCTTC